This is a list of T cell receptor beta chains from one sample in a study of cytomegalovirus exposure and HLA in healthy donors. Clones were read by immunoSEQ multiplex PCR, and TCRdb kept only the in-frame ones, dropping some. This table holds under 200,000 clones, roughly 85% found once. Sequencing was performed on PBMCs. The receptors shown here come from a woman between 35 and 50 years old in good health and CMV-seronegative. The CDR3 runs from the conserved cysteine through the conserved F or W. D genes are given only for firm matches. Expanded clones get a size class; other rows say once, few or many, or leave the size out.

V,D,size,J,CDR3,DNA
TRBV6-5,NA,NA,TRBJ1-2,CASSYGAEDGYTF,TGTGCCAGCAGTTACGGAGCGGAGGATGGCTACACCTTC
TRBV18,TRBD1,NA,TRBJ2-5,CASSPPNRGGQETQYF,TGTGCCAGCTCACCACCAAACAGGGGTGGGCAAGAGACCCAGTACTTC
TRBV6-5,NA,NA,TRBJ2-7,CASMAREPYEQYF,TGTGCCAGCATGGCTCGGGAGCCTTACGAGCAGTACTTC
TRBV7-2,TRBD1,once,TRBJ2-2,CASSSLTGGIGELFF,TGTGCCAGCAGCTCTTTAACAGGGGGCATCGGGGAGCTGTTTTTT
TRBV11-2,TRBD2,NA,TRBJ2-5,CASSLSPAGGPETQYF,TGTGCCAGCAGCTTAAGTCCAGCGGGAGGGCCGGAGACCCAGTACTTC
TRBV30,NA,NA,TRBJ2-3,CAWSVPGTDTQYF,TGTGCCTGGAGTGTACCAGGCACAGATACGCAGTATTTT
TRBV7-8,TRBD1,NA,TRBJ1-6,CASSARQGGNSPLHF,TGTGCCAGCAGCGCGAGACAGGGGGGAAATTCACCCCTCCACTTT
TRBV6-5,TRBD1,NA,TRBJ2-5,CASSQRQGSWETQYF,TGTGCCAGCAGTCAAAGACAGGGAAGTTGGGAGACCCAGTACTTC
TRBV7-6,TRBD1,NA,TRBJ2-1,CASSPSAGGDYNEQFF,TGTGCCAGCAGCCCCTCGGCAGGGGGCGACTACAATGAGCAGTTCTTC
TRBV4-1,NA,few,TRBJ1-2,CASSQRTDYGYTF,TGCGCCAGCAGCCAACGGACAGACTATGGCTACACCTTC
TRBV29-1,TRBD1,NA,TRBJ2-2,CSVEGIPGQRMAGELFF,TGCAGCGTTGAGGGAATCCCGGGACAGAGAATGGCCGGGGAGCTGTTTTTT
TRBV10-3,NA,NA,TRBJ1-1,CAISESLLNTEAFF,TGTGCCATCAGTGAGTCTCTTCTGAACACTGAAGCTTTCTTT
TRBV4-1,NA,few,TRBJ1-5,CASKGIGGPPHQPQHF,TGCGCCAGCAAGGGGATTGGAGGGCCTCCGCATCAGCCCCAGCATTTT
TRBV4-2,NA,NA,TRBJ2-5,CASSQDRMPETQYF,TGTGCCAGCAGCCAAGACAGAATGCCAGAGACCCAGTACTTC
TRBV19,TRBD2,NA,TRBJ2-5,CASSLSGRTTPETQYF,TGTGCCAGTAGTTTAAGCGGGAGAACCACCCCGGAGACCCAGTACTTC
TRBV11-2,NA,few,TRBJ1-1,CASRPLPGEAFF,TGTGCCAGCAGACCCTTACCGGGTGAAGCTTTCTTT
TRBV27,TRBD2,NA,TRBJ2-4,CASSSSGGGRNIQYF,TGTGCCAGCAGTTCATCCGGGGGGGGACGGAACATTCAGTACTTC
TRBV9,NA,NA,TRBJ2-1,CASTPPDTPDNEQFF,TGTGCCAGCACCCCCCCGGACACTCCCGACAATGAGCAGTTCTTC
TRBV5-1,NA,NA,TRBJ2-7,CASSLLGPGASGSYEQYF,TGCGCCAGCAGCTTGTTGGGCCCGGGGGCTAGCGGATCCTACGAGCAGTACTTC
TRBV5-1,TRBD1,NA,TRBJ2-1,CASNPGQGSYNEQFF,TGCGCCAGCAACCCAGGACAGGGATCCTACAATGAGCAGTTCTTC
TRBV28,TRBD1,NA,TRBJ1-3,CASSFQGAYGNTIYF,TGTGCCAGCAGTTTCCAGGGGGCTTATGGAAACACCATATATTTT
TRBV25-1,NA,few,TRBJ1-1,CASRRHQNTEAFF,TGTGCCAGCAGGAGACACCAGAACACTGAAGCTTTCTTT
TRBV5-5,NA,NA,TRBJ1-2,CASSSPGWDGYTF,TGTGCCAGCAGCTCCCCGGGGTGGGATGGCTACACCTTC
TRBV7-2,TRBD2,NA,TRBJ2-1,CASSLAASGTSYNEQFF,TGTGCCAGCAGCTTAGCGGCTAGCGGGACCTCCTACAATGAGCAGTTCTTC
TRBV28,NA,NA,TRBJ1-3,CASITRAGNTIYF,TGTGCCAGCATCACCAGGGCTGGAAACACCATATATTTT
TRBV5-1,TRBD1,NA,TRBJ1-2,CASSLDRGAYGYTF,TGCGCCAGCAGCCTAGACAGGGGAGCCTATGGCTACACCTTC
TRBV29-1,NA,NA,TRBJ2-5,CSVDGLPGAQYF,TGCAGCGTTGATGGACTCCCCGGGGCCCAGTACTTC
TRBV6-5,NA,NA,TRBJ2-7,CASSYSRTHTPNEQYF,TGTGCCAGCAGTTACTCCAGGACACACACCCCTAACGAGCAGTACTTC
TRBV5-8,TRBD1,NA,TRBJ2-2,CASSPGTGGDTGELFF,TGTGCCAGCAGCCCCGGGACAGGGGGTGACACCGGGGAGCTGTTTTTT
TRBV9,NA,once,TRBJ2-1,CASSQQGHNEQFF,TGTGCCAGCAGCCAACAGGGTCACAATGAGCAGTTCTTC
TRBV21-1,NA,NA,TRBJ2-3,CASSARQGSASDTQYF,TGTGCCAGCAGCGCCCGACAGGGTTCGGCATCAGATACGCAGTATTTT
TRBV6-6,TRBD1,NA,TRBJ2-1,CASSSTGGGDEQFF,TGTGCCAGCAGTTCCACAGGGGGCGGCGATGAGCAGTTCTTC
TRBV6-6,NA,few,TRBJ1-2,CASSLGGRVGGYTF,TGTGCCAGCAGTTTGGGAGGAAGGGTCGGAGGCTACACCTTC
TRBV5-1,NA,once,TRBJ2-1,CASSLGVSEQFF,TGCGCCAGCAGCTTAGGGGTTAGCGAGCAGTTCTTC
TRBV14,TRBD1,few,TRBJ1-1,CASSPQGVGRNTEAFF,TGTGCCAGCAGCCCGCAGGGGGTAGGGAGGAACACTGAAGCTTTCTTT
TRBV28,NA,NA,TRBJ2-2,CASSILLANTGELFF,TGTGCCAGCAGCATACTACTAGCGAACACCGGGGAGCTGTTTTTT
TRBV14,NA,once,TRBJ1-1,CASREPGNTEAFF,TGTGCCAGCAGAGAGCCAGGTAACACCGAAGCTTTCTTT
TRBV5-4,TRBD1,NA,TRBJ2-2,CASSGPPGDRDRGDTGELFF,TGTGCCAGCAGCGGCCCACCCGGAGACAGGGACAGGGGGGACACCGGGGAGCTGTTTTTT
TRBV5-6,NA,NA,TRBJ1-2,CASSLVMRQPNYGYTF,TGTGCCAGCAGCTTGGTAATGCGGCAGCCGAACTATGGCTACACCTTC
TRBV6-5,NA,NA,TRBJ1-2,CASRDRQGESYGYTF,TGTGCCAGCAGAGATAGACAAGGCGAGAGTTATGGCTACACCTTC
TRBV7-2,NA,NA,TRBJ1-5,CASSLVSQPQHF,TGTGCCAGCAGCTTGGTCAGTCAGCCCCAGCATTTT
TRBV6-6,NA,NA,TRBJ1-1,CASSYGAAEAFF,TGTGCCAGCAGTTACGGGGCCGCTGAAGCTTTCTTT
TRBV30,NA,NA,TRBJ1-2,CAWSAGAGAEYGHTF,TGTGCCTGGAGTGCGGGGGCGGGAGCGGAGTATGGCCACACCTTC